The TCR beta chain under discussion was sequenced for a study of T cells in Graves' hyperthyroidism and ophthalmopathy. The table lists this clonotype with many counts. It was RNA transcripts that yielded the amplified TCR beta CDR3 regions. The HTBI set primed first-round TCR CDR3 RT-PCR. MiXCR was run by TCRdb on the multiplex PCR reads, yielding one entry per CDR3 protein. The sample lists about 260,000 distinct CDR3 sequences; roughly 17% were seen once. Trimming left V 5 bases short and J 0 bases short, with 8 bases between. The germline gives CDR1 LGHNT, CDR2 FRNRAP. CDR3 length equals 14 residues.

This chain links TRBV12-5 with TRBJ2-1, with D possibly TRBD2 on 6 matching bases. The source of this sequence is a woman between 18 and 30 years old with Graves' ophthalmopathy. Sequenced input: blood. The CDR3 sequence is CASGAGSSYNEQFF. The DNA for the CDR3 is TGTGCTAGTGGTGCCGGGAGCTCCTACAATGAGCAGTTCTTC.